The rows below give T cell receptor beta chains drawn from one sample of a study of T cells after yellow fever vaccination. One entry per CDR3 protein, called by TCRdb with MiXCR from the 5' RACE reads. The sample consists of a few hundred thousand distinct CDR3 sequences, 8% to 9.5% of them appearing once. The sample consisted of PBMCs, taken about 49 days after the first yellow fever vaccination. These receptors were collected from a man in his late teens or twenties who received the YFV17D yellow fever vaccine. Both conserved end residues are part of each CDR3. D genes are given only for firm matches. The size entry is marked missing in some rows and otherwise reads once, few, many or a size class.

d_gene,abundance,j_gene,v_gene,CDR3nt,CDR3aa
-,few,TRBJ2-1,TRBV11-1,TGTGCCAGCAGCTTGGGAAAGGGGTACTACAATGAGCAGTTCTTC,CASSLGKGYYNEQFF
-,-,TRBJ1-1,TRBV7-2,TGTGCCAGCAGCCCCCGAGGGGCCCTGAACACTGAAGCTTTCTTT,CASSPRGALNTEAFF
TRBD1,-,TRBJ2-1,TRBV9,TGTGCCAGCAGCTCGGGGACAGGGCAGGGAAATGAGCAGTTCTTC,CASSSGTGQGNEQFF
-,few,TRBJ1-1,TRBV20-1,TGCAGTGCTAGAGGGGCGGCCCCGGGGACTGAAGCTTTCTTT,CSARGAAPGTEAFF
TRBD2,-,TRBJ2-3,TRBV29-1,TGCAGCGCCCTCACCGGGCTAGCGGAGAAAGATACGCAGTATTTT,CSALTGLAEKDTQYF
TRBD1,few,TRBJ1-2,TRBV6-1,TGTGCCATTAGGGACAGGCAAAGAATCACCTATGGCTACACCTTC,CAIRDRQRITYGYTF
-,many,TRBJ2-1,TRBV7-2,TGTGCCAGCAGCTTAGTCGGCGATAGTGAGCAGTTCTTC,CASSLVGDSEQFF
TRBD2,few,TRBJ2-7,TRBV20-1,TGCAGTGCTAGTTCTAGCGGCTCCTACGAGCAGTACTTC,CSASSSGSYEQYF
TRBD2,-,TRBJ2-2,TRBV6-5,TGTGCCAGCAGATACGGACTAGCCGGGGAGCTGTTTTTT,CASRYGLAGELFF
TRBD1,-,TRBJ2-1,TRBV4-2,TGTGCCAGCAGCCCCGGACAGGGGAGGTTTGGGTATTCCTACAATGAGCAGTTCTTC,CASSPGQGRFGYSYNEQFF
-,few,TRBJ2-3,TRBV20-1,TGCAGTGCTAGAGATAGAGTCCTGAGCACAGATACGCAGTATTTT,CSARDRVLSTDTQYF
-,-,TRBJ1-1,TRBV18,TGTGCCACCACGGGTCCAAACGGGGGGTATAGCACTGAAGCTTTCTTT,CATTGPNGGYSTEAFF
TRBD1,-,TRBJ2-5,TRBV4-1,TGCGCCAGCAGCCTCCGGGGATACGGGACAGAAATCCAGGAGACCCAGTACTTC,CASSLRGYGTEIQETQYF
-,few,TRBJ1-1,TRBV6-5,TGTGCCAGCAGTTACGACGACAGGATCGGAACTGAAGCTTTCTTT,CASSYDDRIGTEAFF
-,-,TRBJ2-5,TRBV11-2,TGTGCCAGCAGCTTAGATCTTGTAGAGACCCAGTACTTC,CASSLDLVETQYF
TRBD2,-,TRBJ2-1,TRBV4-2,TGTGCCAGCAGCCAAAGGGCCAACTGGATAGCGGGACAAATTAGCTCCTACAATGAGCAGTTCTTC,CASSQRANWIAGQISSYNEQFF
-,few,TRBJ2-7,TRBV3-1,TGTGCCAGCAGCCTGGAGGTTTCGTTGGAGCAGTACTTC,CASSLEVSLEQYF
-,-,TRBJ1-2,TRBV5-1,TGCGCCAGCAGCGGGGCGGGGGAATCTAACTATGGCTACACCTTC,CASSGAGESNYGYTF
TRBD1,-,TRBJ1-5,TRBV6-4,TGTGCCAGCAGTGACCATCGGGACAGGGAGGTGAGCAATCAGCCCCAGCATTTT,CASSDHRDREVSNQPQHF
TRBD2,-,TRBJ2-5,TRBV6-5,TGTGCCAGCAGTTTAGCGGGGGGACCCTCCCTTCAAGAGACCCAGTACTTC,CASSLAGGPSLQETQYF
-,-,TRBJ2-7,TRBV9,TGTGCCAGCAGCGTAGATGCAGGGCCCTACGAGCAGTACTTC,CASSVDAGPYEQYF
TRBD1,few,TRBJ2-3,TRBV25-1,TGTGCCAGTGCCGGGGACAGGGGCCGTCGGGACGCGCAGTATTTT,CASAGDRGRRDAQYF
-,-,TRBJ2-7,TRBV20-1,TGCAGTGCTAAAGCAGGGTATGATGGGCGTTACGAGCAGTACTTC,CSAKAGYDGRYEQYF
-,-,TRBJ1-6,TRBV2,TGTGCCAGCAAAAAGGATGGATCGGCCCTCCACTTT,CASKKDGSALHF
-,-,TRBJ2-1,TRBV10-3,TGTGCCATCTCCCTAGCTGGTGAGCAGTTCTTC,CAISLAGEQFF
-,-,TRBJ1-4,TRBV20-1,TGCAGTGCTAGAGAAAGAACAGGGTGGGTGGAAAAACTGTTTTTT,CSARERTGWVEKLFF
-,-,TRBJ2-3,TRBV20-1,TGCAGTGCACTTGAGGGGGTGGCGCAGTATTTT,CSALEGVAQYF
-,-,TRBJ2-2,TRBV27,TGTGCCAGCAGTTTCCTACGAATCGTCCAGGGGCCCGGGGAGCTGTTTTTT,CASSFLRIVQGPGELFF
-,-,TRBJ1-5,TRBV3-1,TGTGCCAGCAGCCAATCGACAGGAGCCCAGCATTTT,CASSQSTGAQHF
-,few,TRBJ2-3,TRBV28,TGTGCCAGCAGTTTCAGGGACACCTCGGGAGATACGCAGTATTTT,CASSFRDTSGDTQYF
-,few,TRBJ1-1,TRBV6-1,TGTGCCAGCAGTACCGGAACGGACACTGAAGCTTTCTTT,CASSTGTDTEAFF
-,few,TRBJ1-1,TRBV11-1,TGTGCCAGCAGCTTGAGTCTAACAGCCTTTGTGAACACTGAAGCTTTCTTT,CASSLSLTAFVNTEAFF
-,few,TRBJ2-7,TRBV20-1,TGCAGTGCCTGGCAGGGAATGCGAACCTACGAGCAGTACTTC,CSAWQGMRTYEQYF
-,-,TRBJ1-4,TRBV28,TGTGCCAGCATAGACAGCCTAAATGAAAAACTGTTTTTT,CASIDSLNEKLFF
TRBD1,few,TRBJ2-1,TRBV7-8,TGTGCCAGCAGCATACTAACAGGGGAAGGCTACAATGAGCAGTTCTTC,CASSILTGEGYNEQFF
-,few,TRBJ1-4,TRBV12-3/TRBV12-4,TGTGCCAGCAGTTTAGGGGTTTCAACTAATGAAAAACTGTTTTTT,CASSLGVSTNEKLFF
-,few,TRBJ1-2,TRBV28,TGTGCCAGCATCCCCGGCGGCGAGGACGGTGGCTACACCTTC,CASIPGGEDGGYTF
-,few,TRBJ2-3,TRBV5-4,TGTGCCAGCAGCTTGGCGAGTAGTCTCGGCACAGATACGCAGTATTTT,CASSLASSLGTDTQYF
TRBD1,-,TRBJ1-2,TRBV12-3/TRBV12-4,TGTGCCATCAGTTTAGGGGGGACAGGGGGCCCCTCTAACTATGGCTACACCTTC,CAISLGGTGGPSNYGYTF